The sequence of this T cell receptor (beta chain) was determined in a study of blood T cell repertoires in COVID-19 (dated by TCRdb to 2020 to 2022). Regarding the complete study: The collaborator samples originated in the United States, Italy and Spain and spanned the acute and convalescent phases of COVID-19. Sample metadata almost always included a de-identified subject ID, COVID-19 status, age in years and sex. The samples were drawn from the first 160 participants of the ongoing ImmuneRACE study and from 1,200 or so subjects provided by 6 global collaborators. The dataset comprised deeply sampled blood TCRbeta repertoires from subjects exposed to, actively infected with, or recovered from COVID-19. The material from the prospective study consisted of cDNA or gDNA derived from T cells, B-cell-depleted T cells, or PBMCs. HLA class I and class II types, where available, came from metadata supplied by the sample provider rather than from assay-based typing. The repertoires were released in a freely available public database intended as a resource for research on the immune response to SARS-CoV-2. What the study reported, not specific to this receptor: The quantity of clinical and demographic metadata differed by source and by participant and was supplied without curation.

Enrolling through a virtual design, the prospective study's participants ranged in age from about 18 to 100 years and lived across some 23 United States geographic areas. In the prospective study, cohorts were assigned on the basis of participant-reported clinical history obtained from a screening survey and a study questionnaire. ImmuneRACE Cohort 3 recovered participants were defined by two consecutive negative NP/OP PCR tests, healthcare professional clearance, or symptom resolution. In the prospective study, whole blood, serum and a nasopharyngeal or oropharyngeal swab were collected from each participant by mobile phlebotomists. Additional blood draws and questionnaires over an approximately two-month period could optionally be provided by prospective study participants. Prospective study blood samples were shipped either frozen or at room temperature before DNA extraction. Regarding this clone: The antigen it binds to is not known. No much larger clone exists at a distance of one base, and base qualities are not known.

TCRbeta CDR3 regions were amplified from genomic DNA by means of the immunoSEQ Assay, a bias-controlled multiplex PCR. As for the original processing: The number of nucleated cells in each sample was estimated from the amplification of reference gene primers within the assay. Sequence reads were collapsed and filtered to measure the absolute abundance of every unique TCRbeta CDR3 rearrangement. For each sample, productive Simpson clonality was calculated as the square root of Simpson's diversity index over productive rearrangements. Imported from immuneACCESS, the table was reduced by TCRdb to in-frame sequences with V and J called. These copies leave out some clones; in studies compared against another copy, an unresolved V gene accounts for under half, and the cause of the remainder is not known. That table is the source of V, J and clone size, and D and trimming were worked out from the DNA. In this sample the table shows about 380,000 clones, about 90% of which occur a single time. The biggest ten clones account for approximately 3.1% of the sample.

Counted from cysteine to phenylalanine, this CDR3 has 14 amino acids. Left in the record is the CDR3 DNA by itself, 42 bases read in frame from the first base. For this chain, trimming is 6 bases at the V end and 4 bases at the J end, and the number of junction bases without a gene match is 3. CDR1 and CDR2 are read off the germline V gene as MNHEY and SVGAGI. Sequencing input: PBMCs or T cells enriched from blood (not recorded which). The receptor comes from a woman under 40 who had recovered from COVID-19. The chain uses TRBV6-5 and TRBJ1-2, and 12 junctional nucleotides match TRBD1. Here the CDR3 is given as CASRGTGGSYGYTF. The base sequence is TGTGCCAGCAGAGGGACAGGGGGCAGCTATGGCTACACCTTC.